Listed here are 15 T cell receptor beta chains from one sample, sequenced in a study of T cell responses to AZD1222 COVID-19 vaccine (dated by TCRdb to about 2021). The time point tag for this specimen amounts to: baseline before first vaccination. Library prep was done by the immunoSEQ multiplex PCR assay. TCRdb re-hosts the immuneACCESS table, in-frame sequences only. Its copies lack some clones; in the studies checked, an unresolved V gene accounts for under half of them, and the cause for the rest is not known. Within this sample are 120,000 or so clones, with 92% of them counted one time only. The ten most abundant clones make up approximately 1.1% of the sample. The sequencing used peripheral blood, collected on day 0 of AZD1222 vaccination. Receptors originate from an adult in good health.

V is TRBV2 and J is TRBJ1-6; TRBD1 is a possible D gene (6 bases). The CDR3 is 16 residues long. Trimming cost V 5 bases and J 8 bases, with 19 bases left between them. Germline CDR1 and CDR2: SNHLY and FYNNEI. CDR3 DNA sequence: TGTGCCAGCAGTCCACGTAGGGCAGGGGAGCATTCACCCCTCCACTTT. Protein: CASSPRRAGEHSPLHF.

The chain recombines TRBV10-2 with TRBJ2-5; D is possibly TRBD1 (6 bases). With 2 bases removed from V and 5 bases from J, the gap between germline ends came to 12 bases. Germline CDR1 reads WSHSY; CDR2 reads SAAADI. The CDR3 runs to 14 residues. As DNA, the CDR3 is TGCGCCAGCAGTGAGAGGACAGACTGGGAGACCCAGTACTTC. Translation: CASSERTDWETQYF.

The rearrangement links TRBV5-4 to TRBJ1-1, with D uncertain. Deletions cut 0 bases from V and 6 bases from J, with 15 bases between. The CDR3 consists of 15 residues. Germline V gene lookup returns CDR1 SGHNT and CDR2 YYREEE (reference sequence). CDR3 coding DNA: TGTGCCAGCAGCTTGGGCGGAGGAGGATGGGCTGAAGCTTTCTTT. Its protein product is CASSLGGGGWAEAFF. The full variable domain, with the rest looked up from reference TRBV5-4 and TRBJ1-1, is ETGVTQSPTHLIKTRGQQVTLRCSSQSGHNTVSWYQQALGQGPQFIFQYYREEENGRGNFPPRFSGLQFPNYSSELNVNALELDDSALYLCASSLGGGGWAEAFFGQGTRLTVV.

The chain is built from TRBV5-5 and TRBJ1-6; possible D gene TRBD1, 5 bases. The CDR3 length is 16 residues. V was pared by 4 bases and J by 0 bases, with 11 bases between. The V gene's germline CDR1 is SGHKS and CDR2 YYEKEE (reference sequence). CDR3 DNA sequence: TGTGCCAGCAGCCCGGACAAGAGCTCCTATAATTCACCCCTCCACTTT. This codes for CASSPDKSSYNSPLHF.

The DNA of the CDR3 is TGTGCCAGCAGCCAAGACAGAACTAGCGGCACAGATACGCAGTATTTT. This translates into CASSQDRTSGTDTQYF. The chain uses TRBV4-2 and TRBJ2-3, with TRBD2 identical over 7 bases. The CDR3 is 16 amino acids. After removal of 0 bases from V and 1 base from J, the junction contained 4 bases not matched to a gene. Germline V lookup: CDR1 LGHNA, CDR2 YNFKEQ.

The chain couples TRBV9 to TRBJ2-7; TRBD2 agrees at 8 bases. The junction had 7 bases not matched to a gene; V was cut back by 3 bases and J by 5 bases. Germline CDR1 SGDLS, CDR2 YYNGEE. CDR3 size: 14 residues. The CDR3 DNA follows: TGTGCCAGCAGCGCCGGGACTAGTTATCACGAGCAGTACTTC. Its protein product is CASSAGTSYHEQYF.

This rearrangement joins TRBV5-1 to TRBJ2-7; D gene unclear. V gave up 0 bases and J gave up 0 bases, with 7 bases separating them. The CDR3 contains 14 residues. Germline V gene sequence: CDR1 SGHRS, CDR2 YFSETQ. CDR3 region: CASSLDSSSYEQYF. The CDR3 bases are TGCGCCAGCAGCTTGGACAGTAGCTCCTACGAGCAGTACTTC.

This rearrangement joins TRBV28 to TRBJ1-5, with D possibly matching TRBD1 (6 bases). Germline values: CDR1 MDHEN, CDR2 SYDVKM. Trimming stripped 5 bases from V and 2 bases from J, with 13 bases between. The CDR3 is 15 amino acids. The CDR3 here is CASSPRGSGNQPQHF. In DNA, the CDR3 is TGTGCCAGCAGTCCCAGGGGTTCGGGCAATCAGCCCCAGCATTTT.

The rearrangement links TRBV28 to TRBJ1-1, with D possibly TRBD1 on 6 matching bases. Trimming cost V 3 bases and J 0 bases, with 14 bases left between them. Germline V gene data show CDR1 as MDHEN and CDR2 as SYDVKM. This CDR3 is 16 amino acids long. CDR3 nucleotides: TGTGCCAGCAGTTTGGGGGGCGAGGGATTGAACACTGAAGCTTTCTTT. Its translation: CASSLGGEGLNTEAFF.

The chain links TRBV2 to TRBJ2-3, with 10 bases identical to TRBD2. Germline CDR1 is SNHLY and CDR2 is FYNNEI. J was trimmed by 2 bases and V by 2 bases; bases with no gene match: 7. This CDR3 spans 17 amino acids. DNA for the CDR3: TGTGCCAGCAGTGAATCGCGGACTAGCGGATCCACAGATACGCAGTATTTT. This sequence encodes CASSESRTSGSTDTQYF.

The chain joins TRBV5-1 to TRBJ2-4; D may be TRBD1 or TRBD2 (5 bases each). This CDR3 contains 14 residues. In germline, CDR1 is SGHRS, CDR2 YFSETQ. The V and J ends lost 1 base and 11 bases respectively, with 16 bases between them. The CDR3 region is CASSLSGTADVQYF. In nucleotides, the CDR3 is TGCGCCAGCAGCTTGTCCGGGACCGCCGACGTTCAGTACTTC.

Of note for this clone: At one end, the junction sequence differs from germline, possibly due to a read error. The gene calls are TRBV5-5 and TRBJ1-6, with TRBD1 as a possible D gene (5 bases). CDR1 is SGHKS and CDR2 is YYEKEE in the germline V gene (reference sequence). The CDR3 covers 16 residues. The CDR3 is CASRLGDGGLNSPLHF. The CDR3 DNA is TGTGCCAGCAGATTGGGGGACGGGGGACTTAATTCACCCCTCCACTTT.

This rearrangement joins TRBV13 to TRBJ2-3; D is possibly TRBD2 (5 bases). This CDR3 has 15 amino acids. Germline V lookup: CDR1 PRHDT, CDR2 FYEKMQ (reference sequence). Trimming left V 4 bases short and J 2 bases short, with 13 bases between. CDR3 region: CASSSRAEDTDTQYF. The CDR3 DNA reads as TGTGCCAGCAGCTCACGGGCGGAGGACACAGATACGCAGTATTTT.

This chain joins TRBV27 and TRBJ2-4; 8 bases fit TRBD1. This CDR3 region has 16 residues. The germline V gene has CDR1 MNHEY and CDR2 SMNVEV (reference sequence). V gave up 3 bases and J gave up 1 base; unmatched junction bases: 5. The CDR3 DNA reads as TGTGCCAGCAGTTTGTCCTACAGGGGGGCCAAAAACATTCAGTACTTC. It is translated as CASSLSYRGAKNIQYF.

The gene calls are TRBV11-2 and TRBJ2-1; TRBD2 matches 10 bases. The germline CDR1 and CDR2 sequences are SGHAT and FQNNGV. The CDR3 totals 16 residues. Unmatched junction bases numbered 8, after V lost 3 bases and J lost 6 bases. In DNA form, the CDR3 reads TGTGCCAGCAGCTTCCTTAGCGGGAGGCCCCGCAATGAGCAGTTCTTC. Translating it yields CASSFLSGRPRNEQFF.